The 24 T cell receptor beta chains below all came from one sample that was sequenced in a study of T-cell reconstitution after alpha-beta-depleted transplantation in children. Whole-study results and caveats: Counts and diversity of T cells one year after transplant came mostly from newly produced T cells.

Their target antigens are unknown. The TCRbeta library incorporated unique molecular identifiers. From the PCR reads, TCRdb called clonotypes with MiXCR, one entry per CDR3 protein. The sample lists fewer than 350,000 distinct CDR3 sequences, almost 8% seen once, with 9.1% in the top ten. Sequences were derived from peripheral blood, sampled 360 days after TCRalphabeta/CD19-depleted stem cell transplant. These TCRs come from a female patient aged 2-15 years who had a stem cell transplant for Fanconi anemia, so the T cells may come from the graft donor.

This clonotype was seen at least ten times. The chain has TRBV29-1 and TRBJ2-7; 10 nucleotides agree with TRBD1. The CDR3 consists of 12 residues. J lost 7 bases, V lost 6 bases, and 6 bases had no gene match. The germline V gene has CDR1 SQVTM and CDR2 ANQGSEA. CDR3 in DNA: TGCAGCGTCAAGGGACAGGGGCTTGAGCAGTACTTC. Protein: CSVKGQGLEQYF.

This clonotype was observed a handful of times. This sequence joins TRBV3-1 and TRBJ2-1; TRBD2 matches at 9 bases. The CDR3 is 17 amino acids. J gave up 1 base and V 1 base, and 5 bases lay outside the gene matches. CDR1 and CDR2 from the germline V gene are LGHDT and YNNKEL (reference sequence). The DNA for the CDR3 is TGTGCCAGCAGCCAAGTCCTAGCGGGGATGTCCTACAATGAGCAGTTCTTC. Translation: CASSQVLAGMSYNEQFF.

This clonotype came up many times. V and J are TRBV5-1 and TRBJ2-5; 11 nucleotides line up with TRBD2. The CDR3 consists of 15 residues. Germline lookup yields CDR1 SGHRS and CDR2 YFSETQ. The V segment lost 2 bases and the J segment 3 bases; nucleotides outside the gene matches: 3. Here the CDR3 DNA reads TGCGCCAGCAGCTTAACACTAGCGGGGGAAGAGACCCAGTACTTC. This encodes CASSLTLAGEETQYF.

V gene TRBV18 combines with J gene TRBJ2-1, with TRBD1 matching over 10 bases. V trimming: 4 bases; J trimming: 5 bases; junction bases outside the gene matches: 8. Germline assignment: CDR1 KGHSH and CDR2 LQKENI. This CDR3 has 16 amino acids. CDR3 DNA sequence: TGTGCCAGCTCACAGGCCGGGACAGGGGCCCACAATGAGCAGTTCTTC. Translated: CASSQAGTGAHNEQFF.

This clonotype came up many times. V is TRBV18 and J is TRBJ2-3; D uncertain. V shed 3 bases and J shed 0 bases, with 4 bases lying between them. Germline V CDR1 and CDR2: KGHSH, LQKENI. The CDR3 totals 13 residues. CDR3 DNA: TGTGCCAGCTCACCCGAAAGCACAGATACGCAGTATTTT. Encoded protein: CASSPESTDTQYF.

With respect to this clonotype: With a much larger clone just one base away, this may be a read error. CDR3 region: CSPYNNEQYF. The CDR3, as DNA: TGCAGTCCCTACAATAACGAGCAGTACTTC. The J gene is TRBJ2-7, the V gene TRBV20-1, with no clear D. The germline gives CDR1 DFQATT, CDR2 SNEGSKA (reference sequence). This CDR3 has 10 amino acids. V was shortened by 8 bases and J by 5 bases, with 10 bases between the two germline ends.

In DNA, the CDR3 is TGTGCCAGCAGCCGGGCCGAAGACACTGAAGCTTTCTTT. Its translation is CASSRAEDTEAFF. The J gene is TRBJ1-1, the V gene TRBV12-3 or TRBV12-4; D gene ambiguous. Trimming pared 6 bases from V and 3 bases from J, leaving 11 bases between. CDR3 length: 13 residues.

In this sample, this clonotype turned up a few times. The J gene is TRBJ1-1, the V gene TRBV6-5, with TRBD1 matching over 8 bases. The V gene's germline CDR1 is MNHEY and CDR2 SVGAGI. The CDR3 runs 16 residues. V lost 6 bases, J lost 5 bases, and 14 bases stayed unmatched. The CDR3 spells CASSGDPGGLLTEAFF. The CDR3 region has the DNA TGTGCCAGCAGCGGCGACCCAGGGGGCCTACTTACTGAAGCTTTCTTT.

V gene TRBV5-1 combines with J gene TRBJ1-2, with TRBD1 matching 7 bases. Per germline, CDR1 SGHRS and CDR2 YFSETQ. CDR3 length equals 13 residues. The V gene end was trimmed by 8 bases and the J gene end by 6 bases; junction bases not matched to a gene: 10. In nucleotides, the CDR3 is TGCGCCAGTACGGACAGGCTAGAGAATGGCTACACCTTC. It is translated as CASTDRLENGYTF.

This clonotype was found many times. The V and J genes are TRBV28 and TRBJ2-7, with no clear D. CDR1 is MDHEN, CDR2 SYDVKM, per germline. The V gene lost 6 bases and the J gene lost 2 bases, with 11 bases spanning the gap. The CDR3 sequence is 13 residues long. CDR3: CASSPFRAYEQYF. CDR3 nucleotide sequence: TGTGCCAGCAGCCCTTTCCGAGCCTACGAGCAGTACTTC.

This clonotype is medium-sized in the sample. The V gene is TRBV5-5, the J gene TRBJ1-1; D unresolved. The V end lost 5 bases, the J end lost 10 bases, and 12 bases lay between the germline ends. There are 11 residues in the CDR3. From germline, CDR1 is SGHKS and CDR2 YYEKEE (reference sequence). The CDR3 DNA sequence: TGTGCCAGCAGTTTTGCCACCGGAGCTTTCTTT. It encodes CASSFATGAFF.

The genes are TRBV27 and TRBJ1-2, with 10 bases that match TRBD1. Trimming removed 3 bases from V and 3 bases from J; junction bases left unmatched: 4. This CDR3 is 15 amino acids long. CDR1 and CDR2 (germline): MNHEY, SMNVEV (reference sequence). The CDR3 reads CASSFEGQGDYGYTF. DNA for the CDR3: TGTGCCAGCAGTTTCGAAGGACAGGGGGACTATGGCTACACCTTC.

This clonotype was seen more than once but under ten times. The chain links TRBV4-2 to TRBJ2-5; 14 nucleotides align to TRBD2. With V trimmed by 1 base and J by 5 bases, 3 bases remained unmatched. Germline CDR1 is LGHNA and CDR2 is YNFKEQ. This CDR3 contains 16 residues. The CDR3 protein is CASSQAGTSGSETQYF. The CDR3 region has the DNA TGTGCCAGCAGCCAAGCTGGGACTAGCGGGAGTGAGACCCAGTACTTC.

The chain carries TRBV18 and TRBJ2-5; D is unclear. The CDR3 runs to 16 residues. The V and J ends lost 0 bases and 5 bases respectively, with 16 bases between them. CDR1 KGHSH and CDR2 LQKENI come from the germline V gene. This CDR3 is CASSPPVTRIRETQYF. The CDR3 nucleotides are TGTGCCAGCTCACCACCGGTAACAAGAATTAGGGAGACCCAGTACTTC.

This clonotype was counted between two and nine times. V gene TRBV6-5 combines with J gene TRBJ2-5; no clear D. The CDR3 has 12 amino acids. V lost 6 bases and J 2 bases, leaving 7 bases between the germline ends. From germline, CDR1 is MNHEY and CDR2 SVGAGI. This chain's CDR3 is CASSIDQETQYF. The CDR3 region has the DNA TGTGCCAGCAGCATAGATCAAGAGACCCAGTACTTC.

This clonotype was recorded at least ten times. The chain carries TRBV11-2 and TRBJ2-2; D is undetermined. Between the trimmed V and J ends, which lost 1 base and 7 bases, there was a span of 7 bases. In germline, CDR1 is SGHAT, CDR2 FQNNGV. This CDR3 comprises 13 residues. The CDR3 loop reads CASSLVVSGELFF. As DNA, the CDR3 is TGTGCCAGCAGCTTAGTTGTTAGCGGGGAGCTGTTTTTT.

The table lists this clonotype with many counts. This sequence joins TRBV25-1 and TRBJ2-1; TRBD2 agrees at 10 bases. This CDR3 contains 15 residues. V lost 6 bases to trimming and J lost 4 bases; unmatched junction nucleotides: 6. The germline gives CDR1 MGHDK, CDR2 SYGVNS. This CDR3 reads CASRGGLARYNEQFF. The DNA of the CDR3 is TGTGCCAGCAGGGGGGGACTAGCGAGATACAATGAGCAGTTCTTC.

This clonotype was picked up many times. This chain joins TRBV24-1 and TRBJ2-1, with 11 bases identical to TRBD2. This CDR3 region has 19 residues. Germline loops: CDR1 KGHDR, CDR2 SFDVKD. Losses at the gene ends were 7 bases for V and 3 bases for J; bases not matched to a gene: 16. The CDR3 region has the DNA TGTGCCACCAGGAATTTTTGGACACTAGCGGGAGTTGACTACAATGAGCAGTTCTTC. This codes for CATRNFWTLAGVDYNEQFF.

This clonotype was recorded at least ten times. The CDR3 DNA follows: TGTGCCATCAGTGATCATAGCGGGAGGACTACTAGCACAGATACGCAGTATTTT. Translated, it gives CAISDHSGRTTSTDTQYF. The genes are TRBV10-3 and TRBJ2-3; 10 bases match TRBD2. There are 18 residues in the CDR3. Trimming cost V 3 bases and J 0 bases; bases outside gene matches: 9. Germline values: CDR1 ENHRY, CDR2 SYGVKD.

This clonotype occurred many times. V and J are TRBV20-1 and TRBJ2-1, with D hard to call. The CDR3 runs to 14 residues. Germline CDR1 and CDR2: DFQATT and SNEGSKA (reference sequence). V was shortened by 3 bases and J by 0 bases, with 9 bases between the two germline ends. CDR3 nucleotides: TGCAGTGCTAGTGGCACGAGCTCCTACAATGAGCAGTTCTTC. Translation: CSASGTSSYNEQFF.

This clonotype was detected many times. The chain joins TRBV4-3 to TRBJ1-5; TRBD1 is a possible D gene (6 bases). CDR3 length: 17 residues. Germline CDR1 is LGHNA and CDR2 is YSLEER. Trimming stripped 1 base from V and 6 bases from J, with 19 bases between. The CDR3, as DNA: TGCGCCAGCAGCCAAGCACCATGGGGGCCTGAGAGTCAGCCCCAGCATTTT. This translates into CASSQAPWGPESQPQHF.

This clonotype was recorded at least ten times. This chain connects TRBV24-1 to TRBJ2-3; a possible D gene is TRBD2 (5 bases). Germline V gene lookup returns CDR1 KGHDR and CDR2 SFDVKD. The germline V and J ends were trimmed by 0 bases and 0 bases, with 12 bases remaining between them. The CDR3 runs to 17 residues. This chain's CDR3 is CATSDLRTGTSTDTQYF. The CDR3 coding sequence is TGTGCCACCAGTGATTTGCGGACTGGAACTAGCACAGATACGCAGTATTTT.

This clonotype was seen a handful of times. In DNA, the CDR3 is TGTGCCAGCAGTGAAGCGCGCGAAATCTGGGTCTACGAGCAGTACTTC. This encodes CASSEAREIWVYEQYF. This chain joins TRBV2 and TRBJ2-7; D gene unclear. V dropped 0 bases and J dropped 3 bases, with 15 bases sitting between them. The germline CDR1 and CDR2 sequences are SNHLY and FYNNEI. The CDR3 has 16 residues.

Many counts were recorded for this clonotype. CDR3 in amino acids: CASSQADLKETQYF. The CDR3 DNA reads as TGCGCCAGCAGCCAAGCAGACCTGAAAGAGACCCAGTACTTC. This chain joins TRBV4-1 and TRBJ2-5; the D is unclear. There are 14 residues in the CDR3. CDR1 is MGHRA and CDR2 is YSYEKL in the germline V gene. The V and J ends lost 1 base and 3 bases respectively, with 9 bases between them.